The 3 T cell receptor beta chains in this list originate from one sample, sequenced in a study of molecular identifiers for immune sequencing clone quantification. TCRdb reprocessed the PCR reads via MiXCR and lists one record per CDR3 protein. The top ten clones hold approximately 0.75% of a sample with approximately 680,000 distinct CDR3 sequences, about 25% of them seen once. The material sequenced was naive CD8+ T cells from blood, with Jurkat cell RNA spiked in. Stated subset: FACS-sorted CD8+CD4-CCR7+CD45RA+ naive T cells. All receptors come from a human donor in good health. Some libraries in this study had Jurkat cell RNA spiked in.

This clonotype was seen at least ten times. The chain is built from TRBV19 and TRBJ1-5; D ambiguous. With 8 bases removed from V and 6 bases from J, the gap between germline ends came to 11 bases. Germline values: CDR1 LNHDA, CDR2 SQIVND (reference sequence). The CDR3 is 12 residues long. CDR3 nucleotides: TGTGCCAGTGAAGGCGGCGGTCAGCCCCAGCATTTT. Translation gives CASEGGGQPQHF. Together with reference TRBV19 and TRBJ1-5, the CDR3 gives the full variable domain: DGGITQSPKYLFRKEGQNVTLSCEQNLNHDAMYWYRQDPGQGLRLIYYSQIVNDFQKGDIAEGYSVSREKKESFPLTVTSAQKNPTAFYLCASEGGGQPQHFGDGTRLSIL.

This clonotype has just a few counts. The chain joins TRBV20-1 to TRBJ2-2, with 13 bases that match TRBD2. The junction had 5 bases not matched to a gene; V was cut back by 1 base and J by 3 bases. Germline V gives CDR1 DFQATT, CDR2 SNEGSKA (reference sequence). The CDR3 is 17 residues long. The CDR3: CSARGGLAGEDTGELFF. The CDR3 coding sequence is TGCAGTGCTAGAGGTGGACTAGCGGGAGAGGACACCGGGGAGCTGTTTTTT.

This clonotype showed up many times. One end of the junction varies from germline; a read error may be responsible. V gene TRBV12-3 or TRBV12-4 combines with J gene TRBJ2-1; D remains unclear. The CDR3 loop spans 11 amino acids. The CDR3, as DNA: TGTGCCAGCAGCTTAGGGTCTGAGCAGTTCTTC. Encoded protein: CASSLGSEQFF.